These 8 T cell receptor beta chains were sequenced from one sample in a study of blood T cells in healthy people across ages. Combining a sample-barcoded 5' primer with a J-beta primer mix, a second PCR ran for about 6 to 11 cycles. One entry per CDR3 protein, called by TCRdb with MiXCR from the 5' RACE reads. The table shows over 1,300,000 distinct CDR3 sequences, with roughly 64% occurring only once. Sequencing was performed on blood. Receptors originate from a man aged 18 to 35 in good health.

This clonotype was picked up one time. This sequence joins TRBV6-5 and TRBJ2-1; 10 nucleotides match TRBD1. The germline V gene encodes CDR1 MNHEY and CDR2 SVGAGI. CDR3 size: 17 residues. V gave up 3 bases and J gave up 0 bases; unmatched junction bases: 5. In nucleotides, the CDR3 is TGTGCCAGCAGTTATGGGACAGGGGCCCGCTCCTACAATGAGCAGTTCTTC. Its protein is CASSYGTGARSYNEQFF.

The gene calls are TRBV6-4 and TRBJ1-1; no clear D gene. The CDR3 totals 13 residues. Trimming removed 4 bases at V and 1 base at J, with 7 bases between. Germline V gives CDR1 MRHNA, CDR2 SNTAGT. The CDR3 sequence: CASSVTSNTEAFF. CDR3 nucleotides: TGTGCCAGCAGTGTTACCTCGAACACTGAAGCTTTCTTT.

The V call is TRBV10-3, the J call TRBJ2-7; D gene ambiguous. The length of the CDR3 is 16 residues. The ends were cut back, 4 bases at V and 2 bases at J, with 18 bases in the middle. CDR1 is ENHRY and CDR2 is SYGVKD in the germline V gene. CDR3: CAISGSVGRKPYEQYF. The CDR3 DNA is TGTGCCATCAGTGGGTCGGTAGGACGTAAACCCTACGAGCAGTACTTC.

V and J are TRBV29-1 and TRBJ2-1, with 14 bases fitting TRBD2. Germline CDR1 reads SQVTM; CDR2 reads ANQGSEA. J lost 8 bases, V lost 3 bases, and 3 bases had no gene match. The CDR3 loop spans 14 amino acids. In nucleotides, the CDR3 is TGCAGCGTTGAGGGACTAGCGGGAGCGGATGAGCAGTTCTTC. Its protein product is CSVEGLAGADEQFF.

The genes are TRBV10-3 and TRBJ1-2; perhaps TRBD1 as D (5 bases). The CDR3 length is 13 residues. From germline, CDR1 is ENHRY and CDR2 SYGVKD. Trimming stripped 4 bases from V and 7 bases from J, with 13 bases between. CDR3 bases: TGTGCCATCAGTGGATATACAGGAGGTGGCTACACCTTC. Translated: CAISGYTGGGYTF.

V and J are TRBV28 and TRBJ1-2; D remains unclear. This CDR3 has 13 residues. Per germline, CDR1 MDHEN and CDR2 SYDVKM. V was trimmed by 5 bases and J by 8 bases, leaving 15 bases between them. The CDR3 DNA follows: TGTGCCAGCAGTCAACGTCTTCTCGGCGGCTACACCTTC. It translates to CASSQRLLGGYTF.

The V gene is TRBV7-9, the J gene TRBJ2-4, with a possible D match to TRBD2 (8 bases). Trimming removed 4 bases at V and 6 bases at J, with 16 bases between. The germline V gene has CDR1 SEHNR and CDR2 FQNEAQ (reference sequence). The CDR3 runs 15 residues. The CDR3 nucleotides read TGTGCCAGCAGCTCGGGAGGGGGCTCAGGAAACATTCAGTACTTC. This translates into CASSSGGGSGNIQYF.

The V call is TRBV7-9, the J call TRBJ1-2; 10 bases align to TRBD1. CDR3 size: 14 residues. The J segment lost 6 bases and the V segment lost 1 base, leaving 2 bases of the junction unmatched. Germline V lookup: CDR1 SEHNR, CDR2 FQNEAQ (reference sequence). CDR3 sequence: CASSLGDRGNGYTF. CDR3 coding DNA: TGTGCCAGCAGCTTAGGGGACAGGGGCAATGGCTACACCTTC.